The T cell receptor beta chain described here comes from a study of cytomegalovirus exposure and HLA in healthy donors (dated by TCRdb to the late 2010s). Regarding the complete study: According to a later analysis, one platform produced both the roughly 130 validation repertoires and the roughly 660 repertoires of the first cohort. The study was designed to test whether signatures of past pathogen exposure could be identified by cataloging public T cell receptors. A separate validation cohort of roughly 120 different subjects was used in addition to the approximately 700-subject first cohort. To predict cytomegalovirus infection status, the study combined high-throughput TCR immunosequencing, statistical association of individual TCRs with disease status, and machine learning.

The germline V gene (reference sequence) sets CDR1 to SGHNT and CDR2 to YYREEE. The CDR3 holds 16 amino acids from the cysteine to the phenylalanine. Left in the record is the CDR3 DNA by itself, 48 bases read in frame from the first base. V gives up 0 bases and J gives up 2 bases, and the segment between their germline ends measures 9 bases. Separate from the approximately 670-subject first cohort, the validation cohort of about 120 subjects was the group to which the donors belonged. The method behind the library was the immunoSEQ multiplex PCR assay. As for the original processing: A statistical classification framework was developed to diagnose cytomegalovirus status using the catalog of TCR beta chain sequences. Not all clones reach the TCRdb copy of this immuneACCESS table, which keeps in-frame sequences only. Checked studies attribute under half of the gap to unresolved V genes and leave the rest unexplained. That table is the source of V, J and clone size, and D and trimming were worked out from the DNA. The sample yields 300,000 to 450,000 clones; about nine tenths were counted once. The ten largest clonotypes hold approximately 0.86% of the sample.

Paper-wide results and their limitations: Cytomegalovirus status was reported to be diagnosed by the classifier with high specificity and sensitivity in both the original and validation cohorts. All 110 or so repertoires were used to score co-occurrence in the validation cohort in a later analysis, because that analysis had no HLA typing for the cohort. Across donors, most TCR sequences were observed very rarely, whereas some public TCRs were present in many individuals. The study listed 164 TCR beta chains as associated with cytomegalovirus. A later analysis found that TCRs clustered in the first cohort also tended to co-occur in the roughly 120 validation repertoires, with approximately 95% of cluster scores above 0. The authors suggested that the approach could potentially be generalized to other disease states and immunological phenotypes. In vitro tests confirmed that a few of the cytomegalovirus-associated TCR beta chains recognize cytomegalovirus antigens.

This clone has a single count. The specificity of this receptor is unknown. No qualities accompany the bases; no much larger clone lies one base away. What was sequenced was PBMCs. The chain is assembled from TRBV5-4 and TRBJ2-6; confidence is insufficient to name the D gene. This TCR was sampled from a woman younger than 30 in good health and CMV-seronegative. The CDR3 protein: CASSLGDFAGANVLTF. The nucleotide sequence reads as follows: TGTGCCAGCAGCTTGGGAGATTTTGCTGGGGCCAACGTCCTGACTTTC.